A selection of T cell receptor beta chains follows, all from one sample in a study of shared clonotypes between healthy human individuals. Only in-frame clones appear in the TCRdb table, and some are missing; sequencing was by immunoSEQ multiplex PCR. The data hold over a million clones, with about 70% observed a single time. The sequencing input was memory CD4+ T cells sorted from blood. These receptors all come from a man aged 18 to 30 in good health. The CDR3 runs from the conserved cysteine through the conserved F or W. Size is stated for part of the rows, as once, few or many counts, or as a class when the clone is expanded.

J gene: TRBJ1-2; clone size: NA; V gene: TRBV6-5; CDR3 protein: CASSYSPSSGPYGYTF
J gene: TRBJ2-1; clone size: NA; V gene: TRBV19; CDR3 protein: CASSIGLAPYNEQFF
J gene: TRBJ1-1; clone size: few; V gene: TRBV29-1; CDR3 protein: CSVDFTAEAFF
J gene: TRBJ2-1; clone size: once; V gene: TRBV18; CDR3 protein: CASSPLGPGNEQFF
J gene: TRBJ2-2; clone size: few; V gene: TRBV11-2; CDR3 protein: CASSLIGELFF
J gene: TRBJ2-1; clone size: NA; V gene: TRBV5-1; CDR3 protein: CASSLGQGAYNEQFF
J gene: TRBJ2-3; clone size: NA; V gene: TRBV2; CDR3 protein: CASNRGQGTQYF
J gene: TRBJ2-7; clone size: NA; V gene: TRBV7-2; CDR3 protein: CASSTPTVYEQYF
J gene: TRBJ2-7; clone size: NA; V gene: TRBV18; CDR3 protein: CASSPGQYEQYF
J gene: TRBJ2-7; clone size: NA; V gene: TRBV5-1; CDR3 protein: CASSLTGGRDEQYF
J gene: TRBJ2-3; clone size: NA; V gene: TRBV9; CDR3 protein: CASSVRGAAAIDTQYF
J gene: TRBJ2-3; clone size: many; V gene: TRBV9; CDR3 protein: CASSAGTTPNTDTQYF
J gene: TRBJ2-3; clone size: NA; V gene: TRBV18; CDR3 protein: CASSPKVESTDTQYF
J gene: TRBJ1-5; clone size: NA; V gene: TRBV2; CDR3 protein: CASKGQGLGPQHF